The 22 T cell receptor beta chains given below trace back to one sample, sequenced in a study of human T cells and chemical hapten exposure (dated by TCRdb to the early 2020s). The time point label for this specimen denotes: patch test 2, 6 weeks after DPC sensitization. Per the publication, the treatment or condition label means: therapeutic diphenylcyclopropenone sensitization with weekly scalp DPC. The receptor library was made with RACE. TCRdb names NextSeq 500 as the instrument used. TCRdb took the public reads, trimmed them with fastp at Q25, ran MiXCR for clone calling and kept in-frame beta chains. A single entry per CDR3 protein holds the most common genes and DNA from its merged rows. The sample table lists 90,000 to 110,000 distinct CDR3 sequences, 9.2% of them with a count of one. Clones ranked in the top ten supply approximately 3% of the sample. This material consisted of whole blood, taken in connection with sensitization to the hapten diphenylcyclopropenone (DPC). The receptors here all came from a woman between 35 and 50 years old with alopecia areata. Some clones in this sample may be carry-over from other donors' samples.

The V call is TRBV5-8, the J call TRBJ1-5; TRBD1 matches 10 bases. The germline V gene encodes CDR1 SGHTS and CDR2 YDEGEE. The V gene end was trimmed by 0 bases and the J gene end by 9 bases; junction bases not matched to a gene: 3. The CDR3 sequence is 14 residues long. The CDR3, as DNA: TGTGCCAGCAGCTTGGAGGGACAGGGGATGCCCCAGCATTTT. Translating gives CASSLEGQGMPQHF. The whole variable domain, remainder taken from reference TRBV5-8 and TRBJ1-5, is EAGVTQSPTHLIKTRGQQATLRCSPISGHTSVYWYQQALGLGLQFLLWYDEGEERNRGNFPPRFSGRQFPNYSSELNVNALELEDSALYLCASSLEGQGMPQHFGDGTRLSIL.

This clonotype has ten or more counts. This chain uses TRBV5-1 with TRBJ1-6, with 7 bases fitting TRBD1. Germline CDR1 SGHRS, CDR2 YFSETQ. Unmatched junction bases numbered 7, after V lost 0 bases and J lost 10 bases. CDR3 length: 15 residues. The CDR3 protein is CASSLVSRGDSPLHF. CDR3 sequence (DNA): TGCGCCAGCAGCTTGGTTTCCAGGGGGGACTCACCCCTCCACTTT.

The chain couples TRBV3-1 to TRBJ2-5; weak D call: TRBD1 (5 bases). Germline V gene lookup returns CDR1 LGHDT and CDR2 YNNKEL (reference sequence). The CDR3 covers 13 residues. V lost 4 bases and J lost 5, with 11 bases in between. This CDR3 is CASSPWSGETQYF. The CDR3 DNA reads TGTGCCAGCAGCCCCTGGTCAGGGGAGACCCAGTACTTC.

This clonotype was counted ten times or more. V and J are TRBV7-2 and TRBJ2-3; TRBD2 agrees at 11 bases. The CDR3 totals 14 residues. V trimming: 3 bases; J trimming: 5 bases; junction bases outside the gene matches: 1. Germline values: CDR1 SGHTA, CDR2 FQGNSA. CDR3 residues: CASSFGLAGDTQYF. In DNA, the CDR3 is TGTGCCAGCAGCTTCGGACTAGCGGGAGATACGCAGTATTTT.

The rearrangement uses TRBV6-2 or TRBV6-3 and TRBJ1-1, with unresolved D. The germline V gene encodes CDR1 MNHEY and CDR2 SVGEGT. V lost 6 bases and J lost 3, with 11 bases in between. The CDR3 contains 13 residues. The CDR3 DNA is TGTGCCAGCAGCTCCCCCCCGGACACTGAAGCTTTCTTT. Encoded protein: CASSSPPDTEAFF.

This clonotype showed up many times. The genes are TRBV7-6 and TRBJ1-1, with TRBD1 as a possible D gene (6 bases). Per germline, CDR1 SGHVS and CDR2 FNYEAQ. V lost 4 bases and J 5 bases, leaving 11 bases between the germline ends. CDR3 size: 13 residues. The CDR3 nucleotides read TGTGCCAGCAGCTCTAGTGACAGGACTGAAGCTTTCTTT. It is translated as CASSSSDRTEAFF.

In the case of this clonotype: This may come from a read error, since a much larger clone is one base off. The rearrangement uses TRBV5-4 and TRBJ1-1; 9 positions match TRBD1. Germline V gene sequence: CDR1 SGHNT, CDR2 YYREEE (reference sequence). Unmatched junction bases numbered 12, after V lost 4 bases and J lost 2 bases. The CDR3 is made up of 17 amino acids. In nucleotides, the CDR3 is TGTGCCAGCAGCAAACCGGGACAGGGTATTATTAACACTGAAGCTTTCTTT. Residues: CASSKPGQGIINTEAFF.

In its sample, this clonotype was seen a few times. This rearrangement joins TRBV4-3 to TRBJ2-6; maybe TRBD1 (5 bases). Germline V gene data show CDR1 as LGHNA and CDR2 as YSLEER. CDR3 size: 17 residues. V was shortened by 8 bases and J by 1 base, with 18 bases between the two germline ends. Written as DNA, the CDR3 is TGCGCCAGCTCCCAGGGTGTCATAACTTCTGGGGCCAACGTCCTGACTTTC. The encoded protein is CASSQGVITSGANVLTF.

This clonotype came up many times. The rearrangement joins TRBV7-9 to TRBJ1-2; D is uncertain. Per germline, CDR1 SEHNR and CDR2 FQNEAQ (reference sequence). This CDR3 has 13 amino acids. V lost 6 bases and J lost 8, with 16 bases in between. The CDR3 loop reads CASSLTSAGGYTF. The CDR3, as DNA: TGTGCCAGCAGTCTGACATCGGCGGGCGGCTACACCTTC.

This clonotype has ten or more counts. The chain couples TRBV2 to TRBJ1-2; no reliable D call. Germline assignment: CDR1 SNHLY and CDR2 FYNNEI. The ends were cut back, 4 bases at V and 4 bases at J, with 7 bases in the middle. CDR3 length equals 12 residues. Here the CDR3 reads CASSGGFYGYTF. The CDR3, as DNA: TGTGCCAGCAGTGGTGGCTTCTATGGCTACACCTTC. The entire variable domain, with the rest obtained from reference TRBV2 and TRBJ1-2, is as follows: EPEVTQTPSHQVTQMGQEVILRCVPISNHLYFYWYRQILGQKVEFLVSFYNNEISEKSEIFDDQFSVERPDGSNFTLKIRSTKLEDSAMYFCASSGGFYGYTFGSGTRLTVV.

There are many counts of this clonotype. This rearrangement joins TRBV20-1 to TRBJ1-5; D remains unclear. The V end lost 3 bases, the J end lost 2 bases, and 11 bases lay between the germline ends. Germline V gene lookup returns CDR1 DFQATT and CDR2 SNEGSKA (reference sequence). CDR3 length equals 14 residues. CDR3 nucleotides: TGCAGTGCTAGTGCTTCGCGAGGCAATCAGCCCCAGCATTTT. Protein sequence: CSASASRGNQPQHF.

The chain carries TRBV6-2 or TRBV6-3 and TRBJ2-7; D unresolved. The CDR3 is 15 residues long. CDR1 and CDR2 (germline): MNHEY, SVGEGT. The V gene lost 4 bases and the J gene lost 0 bases, with 13 bases spanning the gap. CDR3: CASSFATDRSYEQYF. The CDR3 nucleotides are TGTGCCAGCAGTTTCGCAACGGACCGCTCCTACGAGCAGTACTTC.

This clonotype was counted ten times or more. V and J are TRBV27 and TRBJ2-3; D possibly matches TRBD1 or TRBD2 (6 bases each). V was clipped by 2 bases and J by 1 base, with 13 bases between them. From germline, CDR1 is MNHEY and CDR2 SMNVEV (reference sequence). The CDR3 length is 16 residues. Here the CDR3 reads CASSLIPGGRTDTQYF. As DNA, the CDR3 is TGTGCCAGCAGTTTAATCCCCGGGGGCCGCACAGATACGCAGTATTTT.

V usage is TRBV3-1 and J usage is TRBJ1-4; D is unclear. The germline V gene has CDR1 LGHDT and CDR2 YNNKEL (reference sequence). The CDR3 is 15 residues long. Trimming took 0 bases from V and 4 from J, leaving 9 bases between them. The CDR3 region has the DNA TGTGCCAGCAGCCAAGACTCGGCGATTAATGAAAAACTGTTTTTT. Amino acid sequence: CASSQDSAINEKLFF.

This clonotype was detected only once. A much larger clone differs from this one at a single base, so this may be a read error. The rearrangement uses TRBV5-5 and TRBJ2-3; 8 bases agree with TRBD2. The CDR3 is 15 residues long. Germline trimming cut 6 bases from V and 1 base from J; bases unmatched to any gene: 7. Germline V gives CDR1 SGHKS, CDR2 YYEKEE (reference sequence). The CDR3 loop is CASTRSGKGTDTQYF. CDR3 DNA: TGTGCCAGCACCCGTAGCGGGAAGGGCACAGATACGCAGTATTTT.

This clonotype was picked up many times. V is TRBV11-3 and J is TRBJ2-1; D is unclear. The CDR3 extends over 14 amino acids. Germline V gene lookup returns CDR1 SGHNT and CDR2 YENEEA. With 2 bases removed from V and 0 bases from J, the gap between germline ends came to 5 bases. CDR3 sequence: CASSLTDSYNEQFF. The DNA of the CDR3 is TGTGCCAGCAGCTTAACGGACTCCTACAATGAGCAGTTCTTC.

This clonotype was detected a few times. CDR3 sequence reads: CASSERQVQPQHF. The CDR3, as DNA: TGTGCCAGCAGTGAACGACAGGTCCAGCCCCAGCATTTT. The gene calls are TRBV2 and TRBJ1-5, with D tentatively TRBD1 (6 bases). The germline V gene encodes CDR1 SNHLY and CDR2 FYNNEI. The V and J ends lost 2 bases and 7 bases respectively, with 9 bases between them. The CDR3 sequence is 13 residues long.

There are a few counts of this clonotype. This chain links TRBV4-1 with TRBJ1-2, with a tentative D call TRBD1 (5 bases). The CDR3 contains 15 residues. V shed 0 bases and J shed 4 bases, with 12 bases lying between them. Per the germline V gene, CDR1 is MGHRA and CDR2 is YSYEKL. The CDR3 loop is CASSQDLTVSYGYTF. DNA for the CDR3: TGCGCCAGCAGCCAAGATCTGACAGTCTCCTATGGCTACACCTTC.

V usage is TRBV5-1 and J usage is TRBJ2-3; maybe TRBD2 (5 bases). Germline values: CDR1 SGHRS, CDR2 YFSETQ. V dropped 1 base and J dropped 0 bases, with 9 bases sitting between them. This CDR3 is 15 amino acids long. CDR3 region: CASSLTTGSTDTQYF. CDR3 DNA sequence: TGCGCCAGCAGCTTGACTACGGGGAGCACAGATACGCAGTATTTT.

This clonotype was counted at least ten times. The chain is built from TRBV12-3 or TRBV12-4 and TRBJ1-6; no reliable D call. The CDR3 is 16 residues long. The germline V and J ends were trimmed by 1 base and 0 bases, with 7 bases remaining between them. CDR3 amino acids: CASSLEESSYNSPLHF. In DNA form, the CDR3 reads TGTGCCAGCAGTTTAGAGGAGAGCTCCTATAATTCACCCCTCCACTTT.

This clonotype was observed a few times. V and J are TRBV5-6 and TRBJ2-5, with no clear D. This CDR3 is built from 13 residues. Deletions cut 4 bases from V and 4 bases from J, with 11 bases between. Germline CDR1 SGHDT, CDR2 YYEEEE. Written as DNA, the CDR3 is TGTGCCAGCAGCACACTTGCCACAGAGACCCAGTACTTC. Its translation is CASSTLATETQYF.

This clonotype was seen at least ten times. V is TRBV20-1 and J is TRBJ1-1; D not certain. Germline lookup yields CDR1 DFQATT and CDR2 SNEGSKA (reference sequence). The CDR3 runs to 14 residues. V was cut by 1 base and J by 5 bases, with 14 bases left in between. CDR3 residues: CSARVRQAGTEAFF. For the CDR3, the DNA is TGCAGTGCTAGAGTGAGGCAGGCGGGGACTGAAGCTTTCTTT.